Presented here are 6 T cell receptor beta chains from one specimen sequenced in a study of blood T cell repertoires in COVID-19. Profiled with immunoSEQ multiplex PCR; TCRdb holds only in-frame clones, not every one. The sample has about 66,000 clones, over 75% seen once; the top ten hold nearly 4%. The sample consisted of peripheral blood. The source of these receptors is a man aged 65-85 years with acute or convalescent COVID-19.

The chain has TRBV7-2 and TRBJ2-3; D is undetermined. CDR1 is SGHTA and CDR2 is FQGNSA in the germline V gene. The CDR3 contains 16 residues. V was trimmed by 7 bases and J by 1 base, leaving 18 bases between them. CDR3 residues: CASIPQSSSRTDTQYF. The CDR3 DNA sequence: TGTGCCAGCATCCCACAGTCTTCCAGCCGCACAGATACGCAGTATTTT. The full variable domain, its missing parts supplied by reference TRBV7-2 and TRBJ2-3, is GAGVSQSPSNKVTEKGKDVELRCDPISGHTALYWYRQSLGQGLEFLIYFQGNSAPDKSGLPSDRFSAERTGGSVSTLTIQRTQQEDSAVYLCASIPQSSSRTDTQYFGPGTRLTVL.

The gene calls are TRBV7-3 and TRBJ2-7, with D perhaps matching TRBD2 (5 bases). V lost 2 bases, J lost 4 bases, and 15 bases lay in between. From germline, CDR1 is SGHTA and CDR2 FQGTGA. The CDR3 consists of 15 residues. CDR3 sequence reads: CASSLEPRGPYEQYF. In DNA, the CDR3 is TGTGCCAGCAGCTTAGAACCACGGGGTCCGTACGAGCAGTACTTC.

CDR3 amino acids: CASSLSKGLQETQYF. The DNA of the CDR3 is TGCGCCAGCAGCCTATCCAAGGGGCTTCAAGAGACCCAGTACTTC. This chain connects TRBV4-1 to TRBJ2-5, with D possibly TRBD1 on 5 matching bases. The germline V and J ends were trimmed by 4 bases and 2 bases, with 14 bases remaining between them. Germline V CDR1 and CDR2: MGHRA, YSYEKL. The CDR3 has 15 amino acids.

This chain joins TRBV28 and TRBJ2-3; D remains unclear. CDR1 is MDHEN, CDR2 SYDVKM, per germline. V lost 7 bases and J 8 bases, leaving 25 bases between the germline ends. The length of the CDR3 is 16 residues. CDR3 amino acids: CASTPYGDRSGGTQYF. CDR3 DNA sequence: TGTGCCAGCACCCCCTATGGAGATCGGAGTGGTGGTACGCAGTATTTT.

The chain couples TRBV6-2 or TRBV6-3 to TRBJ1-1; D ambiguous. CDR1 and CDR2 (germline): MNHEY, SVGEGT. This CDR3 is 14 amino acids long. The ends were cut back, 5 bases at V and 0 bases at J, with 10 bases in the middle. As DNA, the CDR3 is TGTGCCAGCAGTACGATCACAGTGAACACTGAAGCTTTCTTT. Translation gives CASSTITVNTEAFF.

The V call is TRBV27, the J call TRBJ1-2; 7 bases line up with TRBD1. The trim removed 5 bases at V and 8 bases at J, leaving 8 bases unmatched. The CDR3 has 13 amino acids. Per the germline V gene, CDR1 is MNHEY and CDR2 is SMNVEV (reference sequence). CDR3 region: CASSPRTGEGYTF. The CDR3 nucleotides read TGTGCCAGCAGTCCCCGGACAGGAGAGGGCTACACCTTC.